This TCR beta chain was retrieved from a study of early T cells in non-severe SARS-CoV-2 infection. General observations from the study: The matching step, a VDJdb search, favored anti-spike CD8 responses and missed private and CD4 specificities.

Note on this clonotype: Antigen specificity is unknown.

The TCR library protocol was used to attach unique molecular identifiers. These identifiers were attached to individual cDNA molecules. Each CDR3 protein is one row after TCRdb ran MiXCR on the 5' RACE reads. The sample lists about 64,000 distinct CDR3 sequences, roughly 9% occurring once. V shed 4 bases, J shed 7 bases, and the junction held 7 bases outside the gene matches. From germline, CDR1 is SGHVS and CDR2 FNYEAQ. The CDR3 is made up of 14 amino acids. The sample consisted of whole blood, taken at baseline. The rearrangement joins TRBV7-6 to TRBJ2-4, with 7 nucleotides matching TRBD1. The TCR sequence derives from an adult who was a healthcare worker with PCR-confirmed SARS-CoV-2 infection or an uninfected control (not recorded which). As DNA, the CDR3 is TGTGCCAGCAGCTCAGGGACAGTACCCAACATTCAGTACTTC. Its protein is CASSSGTVPNIQYF.